This T cell receptor beta chain was recorded in a study of cytomegalovirus exposure and HLA in healthy donors. General study findings and limits: An analysis that came later showed most CMV-associated TCR beta chains appearing HLA-restricted.

After removal of 4 bases from V and 5 bases from J, the junction contained 3 bases not matched to a gene. The CDR3 totals 15 residues. Looked up from germline, CDR1 is SGDLS and CDR2 is YYNGEE. Both 60 Vbeta primers and 13 Jbeta primers went into the PCR. This table comes from immunoSEQ multiplex PCR, and its TCRdb copy is limited to in-frame clones, with some not included. This table has approximately 140,000 clones, roughly 80% appearing once. For this clone: Its antigen is not identified.

The sample comprised PBMCs. The V and J genes are TRBV9 and TRBJ2-2, with TRBD1 matching 12 bases. This sequence was found in a male donor in good health and CMV-seronegative. CDR3 sequence reads: CASSLGQGATGELFF. CDR3 DNA: TGTGCCAGCAGCTTGGGACAGGGGGCGACCGGGGAGCTGTTTTTT.